This T cell receptor beta chain was recorded in a study of cytomegalovirus exposure and HLA in healthy donors. In the PCR, 60 Vbeta and 13 Jbeta primers were used. Clones were read by immunoSEQ multiplex PCR, and TCRdb kept only the in-frame ones, dropping some. The sample lists 150,000 to 200,000 clones, more than 75% occurring once. In nominal health when sampled, donors likely had unrecorded immune exposures nonetheless. With 4 bases removed from V and 2 bases from J, the gap between germline ends came to 8 bases. Germline lookup yields CDR1 SGHTA and CDR2 FQGTGA. This CDR3 has 13 residues. Study results and limitations: Most subjects' HLA-A and HLA-B alleles were reportedly predicted from TCR beta sequences.

A remark on this clone: The antigen is undetermined.

The chain couples TRBV7-3 to TRBJ2-5; possibly TRBD1 for D (5 bases). This TCR derives from a girl younger than two in good health and CMV-seronegative. Sample: PBMCs. Here the CDR3 DNA reads TGTGCCAGCAGCTATAGACAGCAAGAGACCCAGTACTTC. It is translated as CASSYRQQETQYF.